The 23 T cell receptor beta chains below were found in one sample sequenced in a study of T cells after posttransplantation cyclophosphamide. Clones were read by immunoSEQ multiplex PCR, and TCRdb kept only the in-frame ones, dropping some. The table lists around 2,200 clones, 81% of them singletons. Busulfan-fludarabine conditioning, marrow transplant, and cyclophosphamide on days +3 and +4 were administered. The input for sequencing was CD8+ T cells sorted from blood, taken less than 370 days after allogeneic stem cell transplant with posttransplant cyclophosphamide. These TCRs come from a male patient between 50 and 60 years old who received an allogeneic stem cell transplant from a related donor and was CMV-positive. Among the T cells, some may be from the graft donor.

The V call is TRBV13, the J call TRBJ1-1; unclear D gene. CDR1 and CDR2 from the germline V gene are PRHDT and FYEKMQ (reference sequence). CDR3 length: 12 amino acids. Trimming removed 5 bases at V and 8 bases at J, with 12 bases between. In DNA form, the CDR3 reads TGTGCCAGCAGCCCAAGTGGCACCGAAGCTTTCTTT. Amino acids: CASSPSGTEAFF.

This chain uses TRBV6-6 with TRBJ2-1; a possible D gene is TRBD1 (5 bases). Looked up from germline, CDR1 is MNHNY and CDR2 is SVGAGI (reference sequence). The CDR3 has 11 residues. The ends were cut back, 10 bases at V and 8 bases at J, with 12 bases in the middle. CDR3 coding DNA: TGTGCCACCAACCAGGGCCATGAGCAGTTCTTC. It specifies CATNQGHEQFF.

The genes are TRBV5-1 and TRBJ2-7; 7 bases align to TRBD1. The CDR3 has 16 residues. CDR1 SGHRS and CDR2 YFSETQ come from the germline V gene. J lost 3 bases, V lost 0 bases, and 9 bases had no gene match. The CDR3 loop is CASSLVGTVSIYEQYF. CDR3 nucleotide sequence: TGCGCCAGCAGCTTGGTAGGGACAGTTTCTATCTACGAGCAGTACTTC.

The chain couples TRBV5-6 to TRBJ1-2, with 7 bases fitting TRBD1. CDR3 length: 14 amino acids. V trimming: 0 bases; J trimming: 5 bases; junction bases outside the gene matches: 4. CDR1 and CDR2 from the germline V gene are SGHDT and YYEEEE. The CDR3 is CASSLDGTAYGYTF. CDR3 coding DNA: TGTGCCAGCAGCTTGGATGGGACAGCGTATGGCTACACCTTC.

This chain links TRBV27 with TRBJ2-1; 11 bases line up with TRBD2. Germline V gene sequence: CDR1 MNHEY, CDR2 SMNVEV (reference sequence). The J segment lost 6 bases and the V segment lost 4 bases, leaving 2 bases of the junction unmatched. CDR3 length: 14 amino acids. For the CDR3, the DNA is TGTGCCAGCAGTTGGGGGACTAGCGGCAATGAGCAGTTCTTC. This gives the protein CASSWGTSGNEQFF.

The rearrangement uses TRBV5-1 and TRBJ2-7, with 7 bases that match TRBD1. With V trimmed by 3 bases and J by 0 bases, 6 bases remained unmatched. The germline V gene encodes CDR1 SGHRS and CDR2 YFSETQ. The CDR3 is made up of 15 amino acids. In DNA, the CDR3 is TGCGCCAGCAGCTCGGGACAGATAAGCTCCTACGAGCAGTACTTC. Translated, it gives CASSSGQISSYEQYF.

This clone was counted only a few times. J is TRBJ2-7 and V is TRBV27; tentative D call: TRBD2 (5 bases). The CDR3 contains 14 residues. Trimming cost V 5 bases and J 5 bases, with 16 bases left between them. Germline-derived CDR1 and CDR2 are MNHEY and SMNVEV (reference sequence). The CDR3 sequence is CASSRLGGRNEQYF. CDR3 DNA sequence: TGTGCCAGCAGTCGTCTGGGTGGGAGAAACGAGCAGTACTTC.

The genes are TRBV5-1 and TRBJ2-1, with 8 nucleotides matching TRBD1. CDR1 SGHRS and CDR2 YFSETQ come from the germline V gene. CDR3 length equals 16 residues. V gave up 4 bases and J gave up 4 bases; unmatched junction bases: 10. In DNA, the CDR3 is TGCGCCAGCAGCCCCAGGACAGGGACAGTGTACAATGAGCAGTTCTTC. Its translation: CASSPRTGTVYNEQFF. The whole variable domain, filled in from reference TRBV5-1 and TRBJ2-1, reads KAGVTQTPRYLIKTRGQQVTLSCSPISGHRSVSWYQQTPGQGLQFLFEYFSETQRNKGNFPGRFSGRQFSNSRSEMNVSTLELGDSALYLCASSPRTGTVYNEQFFGPGTRLTVL.

This rearrangement joins TRBV29-1 to TRBJ1-1, with D unresolved. V was trimmed by 6 bases and J by 1 base, leaving 18 bases between them. In germline, CDR1 is SQVTM, CDR2 ANQGSEA. The CDR3 spans 15 residues. CDR3: CSVDSGVTWNTEAFF. CDR3 nucleotides: TGCAGCGTCGACTCTGGAGTCACCTGGAACACTGAAGCTTTCTTT.

The gene calls are TRBV7-9 and TRBJ2-5, with D possibly TRBD2 on 6 matching bases. V shed 2 bases and J shed 2 bases, with 15 bases lying between them. CDR3 length: 16 amino acids. Germline V gives CDR1 SEHNR, CDR2 FQNEAQ (reference sequence). For the CDR3, the DNA is TGTGCCAGCAGCTTATTTTCCGGGAGAGGGCAAGAGACCCAGTACTTC. Protein product: CASSLFSGRGQETQYF. Full variable domain (rest looked up from reference TRBV7-9 and TRBJ2-5): DTGVSQNPRHKITKRGQNVTFRCDPISEHNRLYWYRQTLGQGPEFLTYFQNEAQLEKSRLLSDRFSAERPKGSFSTLEIQRTEQGDSAMYLCASSLFSGRGQETQYFGPGTRLLVL.

This clone was observed once. The rearrangement uses TRBV28 and TRBJ2-3, with TRBD2 matching over 8 bases. The CDR3 contains 18 residues. CDR1 is MDHEN, CDR2 SYDVKM, per germline. With 6 bases clipped from V and 0 bases from J, the junction kept 14 bases outside the gene matches. The chain's CDR3 is CASRGLPGAGASTDTQYF. The CDR3 DNA follows: TGTGCCAGCAGGGGCCTACCGGGAGCGGGAGCGAGCACAGATACGCAGTATTTT.

This clone was seen once. The CDR3 loop is CASSGDSGTLHF. In DNA form, the CDR3 reads TGTGCCAGCAGTGGGGACTCCGGGACCCTCCACTTT. J is TRBJ1-6 and V is TRBV2; perhaps TRBD1 as D (5 bases). Germline V CDR1 and CDR2: SNHLY, FYNNEI. The CDR3 covers 12 residues. V lost 4 bases, J lost 14 bases, and 12 bases lay in between.

The chain links TRBV7-9 to TRBJ2-5, with 9 positions matching TRBD1. With V trimmed by 6 bases and J by 5 bases, 13 bases remained unmatched. Germline V lookup: CDR1 SEHNR, CDR2 FQNEAQ (reference sequence). This CDR3 region has 16 residues. This chain's CDR3 is CASRRSTGTGLETQYF. The CDR3 nucleotides read TGTGCCAGCAGACGATCCACCGGGACAGGGCTGGAGACCCAGTACTTC.

V usage is TRBV5-4 and J usage is TRBJ2-7, with a tentative D call TRBD2 (6 bases). Looked up from germline, CDR1 is SGHNT and CDR2 is YYREEE (reference sequence). The CDR3 loop spans 15 amino acids. The V gene lost 0 bases and the J gene lost 6 bases, with 16 bases spanning the gap. The CDR3 DNA reads TGTGCCAGCAGCTTGGATGGGGGGACTCCGCTCGAGCAGTACTTC. It codes for CASSLDGGTPLEQYF.

By proportion, this clone is large. The V call is TRBV2, the J call TRBJ1-5, with no clear D. V was clipped by 5 bases and J by 5 bases, with 13 bases between them. Germline CDR1 SNHLY, CDR2 FYNNEI. The CDR3 spans 14 residues. In DNA, the CDR3 is TGTGCCAGCAGTATGGGTACAGCCTATCAGCCCCAGCATTTT. Protein product: CASSMGTAYQPQHF.

The V and J genes are TRBV19 and TRBJ2-7, with 7 bases identical to TRBD1. The J segment lost 2 bases and the V segment lost 1 base, leaving 2 bases of the junction unmatched. Germline CDR1 LNHDA, CDR2 SQIVND (reference sequence). The CDR3 length is 14 residues. Here the CDR3 DNA reads TGTGCCAGTAGTATAGTCCAGGGGGCCTACGAGCAGTACTTC. Protein: CASSIVQGAYEQYF. Combining the CDR3 with reference TRBV19 and TRBJ2-7 gives the whole variable domain DGGITQSPKYLFRKEGQNVTLSCEQNLNHDAMYWYRQDPGQGLRLIYYSQIVNDFQKGDIAEGYSVSREKKESFPLTVTSAQKNPTAFYLCASSIVQGAYEQYFGPGTRLTVT.

In DNA form, the CDR3 reads TGTGCCAGCGGACAGGAAAAACTGTTTTTT. It encodes CASGQEKLFF. J is TRBJ1-4 and V is TRBV9, with a weak D call TRBD1 (6 bases). Germline-derived CDR1 and CDR2 are SGDLS and YYNGEE. The germline V and J ends were trimmed by 7 bases and 8 bases, with 6 bases remaining between them. There are 10 residues in the CDR3.

CDR3 loop: CASSLGTGGGETQYF. CDR3 nucleotide sequence: TGTGCCAGCAGCTTGGGGACAGGGGGCGGTGAGACCCAGTACTTC. The chain combines TRBV7-9 with TRBJ2-5, with 12 nucleotides matching TRBD1. The CDR3 runs to 15 residues. The germline gives CDR1 SEHNR, CDR2 FQNEAQ (reference sequence). The junction had 4 bases not matched to a gene; V was cut back by 3 bases and J by 5 bases.

The chain employs TRBV4-3 and TRBJ2-3; TRBD2 agrees at 7 bases. The CDR3 length is 13 residues. Germline V lookup: CDR1 LGHNA, CDR2 YSLEER. Trimming removed 4 bases from V and 6 bases from J; junction bases left unmatched: 4. DNA of the CDR3: TGCGCCAGCAGCCGGGGGGGGAGGGATACGCAGTATTTT. Residues: CASSRGGRDTQYF.

The chain is built from TRBV7-9 and TRBJ1-1, with 9 bases aligning to TRBD1. Germline V lookup: CDR1 SEHNR, CDR2 FQNEAQ (reference sequence). This CDR3 is built from 14 residues. Losses at the gene ends were 4 bases for V and 6 bases for J; bases not matched to a gene: 6. The CDR3 loop reads CASSSTGGYPEAFF. The DNA of the CDR3 is TGTGCCAGCAGCTCGACAGGGGGGTACCCTGAAGCTTTCTTT.

The rearrangement links TRBV10-1 to TRBJ2-1; perhaps TRBD2 as D (5 bases). Germline V lookup: CDR1 WNHNN, CDR2 SYGVQD (reference sequence). The V and J ends lost 6 bases and 0 bases respectively, with 15 bases between them. The CDR3 consists of 16 residues. The CDR3 sequence: CASSHPIAHSYNEQFF. The CDR3 nucleotides read TGCGCCAGCAGCCACCCCATAGCGCACTCCTACAATGAGCAGTTCTTC.

Only a few counts were recorded for this clone. The V gene is TRBV9, the J gene TRBJ2-1; 9 nucleotides line up with TRBD2. The germline gives CDR1 SGDLS, CDR2 YYNGEE. After removal of 3 bases from V and 0 bases from J, the junction contained 4 bases not matched to a gene. This CDR3 has 16 residues. The CDR3 region has the DNA TGTGCCAGCAGCGCTAGCGGGGCCATCTCCTACAATGAGCAGTTCTTC. Protein sequence: CASSASGAISYNEQFF.

As regards this clone: One junction end disagrees with the germline gene, perhaps due to a read error. This chain links TRBV6-1 with TRBJ2-7, with D possibly being TRBD2 (6 bases). The CDR3 totals 14 residues. In germline, CDR1 is MNHNS, CDR2 SASEGT. The DNA for the CDR3 is TGTGTCAGCAGTGAAGCGGGCAGCCAATACGAGCAGTACTTC. Amino acid sequence: CVSSEAGSQYEQYF.